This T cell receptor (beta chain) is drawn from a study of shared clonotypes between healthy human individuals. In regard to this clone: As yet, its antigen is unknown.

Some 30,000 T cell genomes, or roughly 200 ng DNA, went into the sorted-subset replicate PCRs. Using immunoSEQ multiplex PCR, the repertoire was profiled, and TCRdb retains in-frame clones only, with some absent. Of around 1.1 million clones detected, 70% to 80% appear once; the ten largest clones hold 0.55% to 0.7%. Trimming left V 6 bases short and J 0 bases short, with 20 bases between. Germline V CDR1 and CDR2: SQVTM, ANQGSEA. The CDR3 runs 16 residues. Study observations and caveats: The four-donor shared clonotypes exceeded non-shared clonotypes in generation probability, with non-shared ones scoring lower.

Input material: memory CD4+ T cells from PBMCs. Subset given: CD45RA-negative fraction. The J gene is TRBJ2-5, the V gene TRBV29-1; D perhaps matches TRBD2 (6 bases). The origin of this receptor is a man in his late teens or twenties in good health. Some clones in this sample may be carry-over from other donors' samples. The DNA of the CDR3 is TGCAGCGTCGGGACTCCGACGGGTTCATACCAAGAGACCCAGTACTTC. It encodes CSVGTPTGSYQETQYF.